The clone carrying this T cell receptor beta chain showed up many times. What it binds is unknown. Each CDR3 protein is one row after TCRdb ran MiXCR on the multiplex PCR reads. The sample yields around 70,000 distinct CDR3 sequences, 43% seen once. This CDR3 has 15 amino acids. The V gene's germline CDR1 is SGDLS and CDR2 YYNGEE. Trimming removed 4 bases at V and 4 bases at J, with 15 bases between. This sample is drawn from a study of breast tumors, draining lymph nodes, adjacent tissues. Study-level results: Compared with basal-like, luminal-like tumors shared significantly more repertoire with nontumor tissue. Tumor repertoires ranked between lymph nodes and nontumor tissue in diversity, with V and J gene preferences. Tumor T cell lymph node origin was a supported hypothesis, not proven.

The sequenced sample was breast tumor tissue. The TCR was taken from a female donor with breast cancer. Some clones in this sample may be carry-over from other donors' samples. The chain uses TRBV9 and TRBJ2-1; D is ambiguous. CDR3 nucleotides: TGTGCCAGCAGCAAAACGTCTAGTAGATACAATGAGCAGTTCTTC. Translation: CASSKTSSRYNEQFF.